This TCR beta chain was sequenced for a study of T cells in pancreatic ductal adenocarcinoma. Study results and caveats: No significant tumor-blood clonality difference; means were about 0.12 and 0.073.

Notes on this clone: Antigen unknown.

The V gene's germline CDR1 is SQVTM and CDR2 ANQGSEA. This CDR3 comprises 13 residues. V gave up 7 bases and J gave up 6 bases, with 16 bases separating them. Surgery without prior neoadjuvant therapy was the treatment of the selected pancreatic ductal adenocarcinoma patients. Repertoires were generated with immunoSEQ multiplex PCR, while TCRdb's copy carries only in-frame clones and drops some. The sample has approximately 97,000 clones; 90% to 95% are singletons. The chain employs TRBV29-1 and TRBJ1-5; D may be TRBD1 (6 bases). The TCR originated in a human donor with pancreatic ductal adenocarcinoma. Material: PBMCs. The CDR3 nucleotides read TGCAGCGCCCGAGAGGGCAGGGGTCAGCCCCAGCATTTT. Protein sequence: CSAREGRGQPQHF.